Each of the 28 T cell receptor beta chains below was sequenced from the same sample in a study of persistence of HIV-infected CD4 T cells. Overlapping HIV-1 Gag 15-mer peptides at about 1 ug per peptide per mL were used. Sorted nonresponding memory CD4+ T cells were CD40L-negative, CD69-negative, CD45RO-high. The immunoSEQ assay was version 4, run in survey mode. Repertoires were generated with immunoSEQ multiplex PCR, while TCRdb's copy carries only in-frame clones and drops some. The sample comprises tens of thousands of clones, 78% of which are singletons, and 13% to 15% rests with the top ten. For these receptors, no antigen is known. Material: CD4+ T cells sorted from PBMCs after approximately 19-hour stimulation, obtained from a patient who received antiretroviral therapy. These receptors were taken from an adult man with HIV who was CMV-seropositive.

The chain couples TRBV5-1 to TRBJ2-3, with D perhaps matching TRBD1 (5 bases). The CDR3 sequence is 15 residues long. Per the germline V gene, CDR1 is SGHRS and CDR2 is YFSETQ. Trimming pared 0 bases from V and 0 bases from J, leaving 8 bases between. CDR3 nucleotides: TGCGCCAGCAGCTTGGAAGGGGCTAGCACAGATACGCAGTATTTT. This codes for CASSLEGASTDTQYF. The full variable domain, its missing parts supplied by reference TRBV5-1 and TRBJ2-3, is KAGVTQTPRYLIKTRGQQVTLSCSPISGHRSVSWYQQTPGQGLQFLFEYFSETQRNKGNFPGRFSGRQFSNSRSEMNVSTLELGDSALYLCASSLEGASTDTQYFGPGTRLTVL.

This clone appeared a few times. The CDR3 coding sequence is TGTGCCAGCAGTTTAGAACAGTATGGCTACACCTTC. The encoded protein is CASSLEQYGYTF. The gene calls are TRBV12-3 or TRBV12-4 and TRBJ1-2; D call uncertain. The CDR3 has 12 residues. Trimming removed 1 base at V and 5 bases at J, with 5 bases between.

The V gene is TRBV30, the J gene TRBJ2-3; 8 bases line up with TRBD1. V shed 5 bases and J 3 bases; nucleotides not matched to a gene: 10. CDR1 GTSNPN and CDR2 SVGIG come from the germline V gene (reference sequence). The CDR3 consists of 15 residues. The CDR3, as DNA: TGTGCCTGGTTGTCGGACAGGGCGAGTACAGATACGCAGTATTTT. This encodes CAWLSDRASTDTQYF.

The chain links TRBV30 to TRBJ2-5, with 13 bases lining up with TRBD2. The V and J ends lost 1 base and 5 bases, in that order; junction bases with no gene match: 7. CDR1 and CDR2 from the germline V gene are GTSNPN and SVGIG (reference sequence). The CDR3 has 16 residues. The CDR3 DNA sequence: TGTGCCTGGAGTGCCCACTCGGGACTAGCGGGGGAGACCCAGTACTTC. This encodes CAWSAHSGLAGETQYF.

The chain links TRBV29-1 to TRBJ1-2; the D is unclear. CDR1 is SQVTM, CDR2 ANQGSEA, per germline. The V end lost 3 bases, the J end lost 2 bases, and 10 bases lay between the germline ends. This CDR3 comprises 13 residues. CDR3 DNA: TGCAGCGTTGATAGCTTGGGAAACTATGGCTACACCTTC. It is translated as CSVDSLGNYGYTF.

The chain employs TRBV3-1 (or the pseudogene TRBV3-2) and TRBJ1-1; no firm D call. This CDR3 comprises 13 residues. The germline V gene encodes CDR1 LGHDT and CDR2 YNNKEL (reference sequence). Trimming took off 5 bases at V and 3 bases at J, with 10 bases between the two ends. CDR3 in amino acids: CASSNRRDTEAFF. CDR3 in DNA: TGTGCCAGCAGCAACCGGAGGGACACTGAAGCTTTCTTT.

The CDR3 DNA reads as TGTGCCAGCCGGCCCCAGGGTTCGGAGACCCAGTACTTC. It encodes CASRPQGSETQYF. The gene calls are TRBV19 and TRBJ2-5, with a possible D match to TRBD1 (5 bases). CDR1 is LNHDA, CDR2 SQIVND, per germline (reference sequence). Trimming stripped 9 bases from V and 5 bases from J, with 16 bases between. The CDR3 has 13 residues.

The chain combines TRBV29-1 with TRBJ2-1; D is perhaps TRBD2 (6 bases). This CDR3 contains 14 residues. Trimming removed 6 bases from V and 6 bases from J, with 18 bases in between. Germline CDR1 reads SQVTM; CDR2 reads ANQGSEA. DNA of the CDR3: TGCAGCGTGCGGGTCGGGAGAGCTCTCAATGAGCAGTTCTTC. Protein product: CSVRVGRALNEQFF.

The CDR3 here is CASGPGTPGANVLTF. The CDR3 nucleotides are TGTGCTAGTGGTCCTGGGACACCTGGGGCCAACGTCCTGACTTTC. V gene TRBV12-5 combines with J gene TRBJ2-6, with a possible D match to TRBD1 (6 bases). V shed 5 bases and J shed 2 bases, with 10 bases lying between them. CDR1 and CDR2 from the germline V gene are LGHNT and FRNRAP. This CDR3 comprises 15 residues. Full variable domain (rest looked up from reference TRBV12-5 and TRBJ2-6): DARVTQTPRHKVTEMGQEVTMRCQPILGHNTVFWYRQTMMQGLELLAYFRNRAPLDDSGMPKDRFSAEMPDATLATLKIQPSEPRDSAVYFCASGPGTPGANVLTFGAGSRLTVL.

Here the CDR3 DNA reads TGTGCCAGCAGTGACCGACGGGGTACGAACACTGAAGCTTTCTTT. Translated: CASSDRRGTNTEAFF. The chain links TRBV2 to TRBJ1-1; D gene ambiguous. The CDR3 sequence is 15 residues long. Germline V gives CDR1 SNHLY, CDR2 FYNNEI. V was trimmed by 3 bases and J by 1 base, leaving 12 bases between them. Full variable domain (rest looked up from reference TRBV2 and TRBJ1-1): EPEVTQTPSHQVTQMGQEVILRCVPISNHLYFYWYRQILGQKVEFLVSFYNNEISEKSEIFDDQFSVERPDGSNFTLKIRSTKLEDSAMYFCASSDRRGTNTEAFFGQGTRLTVV.

V is TRBV20-1 and J is TRBJ1-2; D not resolved. Germline V gene data show CDR1 as DFQATT and CDR2 as SNEGSKA (reference sequence). The CDR3 spans 14 residues. The V and J ends lost 3 bases and 5 bases respectively, with 16 bases between them. The CDR3 here is CSASQKEDGYGYTF. CDR3 sequence (DNA): TGCAGTGCTAGTCAAAAGGAGGACGGATATGGCTACACCTTC.

The chain is built from TRBV6-1 and TRBJ1-2; 7 bases fit TRBD1. The CDR3 totals 14 residues. V dropped 2 bases and J dropped 4; count of bases not matched to a gene: 4. CDR1 is MNHNS, CDR2 SASEGT, per germline. The CDR3 sequence: CASSELTGPYGYTF. The CDR3 DNA follows: TGTGCCAGCAGTGAACTGACAGGGCCCTATGGCTACACCTTC.

The genes are TRBV5-4 and TRBJ2-3; TRBD2 matches at 12 bases. The CDR3 runs 16 residues. Trimming cost V 1 base and J 4 bases; bases outside gene matches: 4. Germline values: CDR1 SGHNT, CDR2 YYREEE (reference sequence). The CDR3 sequence: CASSLTSGRKADTQYF. The CDR3 DNA reads TGTGCCAGCAGCTTGACTAGCGGGAGGAAAGCAGATACGCAGTATTTT.

The rearrangement joins TRBV19 to TRBJ2-2, with 7 bases fitting TRBD2. Germline CDR1 and CDR2: LNHDA and SQIVND (reference sequence). The J segment lost 0 bases and the V segment lost 8 bases, leaving 3 bases of the junction unmatched. This CDR3 region has 14 residues. CDR3: CASARGANTGELFF. For the CDR3, the DNA is TGTGCCAGTGCCCGGGGGGCGAACACCGGGGAGCTGTTTTTT. The complete variable domain, with remaining parts taken from reference TRBV19 and TRBJ2-2, reads DGGITQSPKYLFRKEGQNVTLSCEQNLNHDAMYWYRQDPGQGLRLIYYSQIVNDFQKGDIAEGYSVSREKKESFPLTVTSAQKNPTAFYLCASARGANTGELFFGEGSRLTVL.

The rearrangement uses TRBV3-1 (or the pseudogene TRBV3-2) and TRBJ2-3; the D call may be TRBD1 or TRBD2 (6 bases each). Trimming cost V 1 base and J 0 bases, with 11 bases left between them. This CDR3 has 16 amino acids. CDR1 LGHDT and CDR2 YNNKEL come from the germline V gene (reference sequence). CDR3 sequence (DNA): TGTGCCAGCAGCCAAGTTTCGGGGGCGAGCACAGATACGCAGTATTTT. It specifies CASSQVSGASTDTQYF.

This clone has only one observation. The V and J genes are TRBV15 and TRBJ1-2; no definite D call. Trimming shortened V by 0 bases and J by 6 bases, and 14 bases separated the two germline ends. The CDR3 runs to 15 residues. CDR1 LNHNV and CDR2 YYDKDF come from the germline V gene (reference sequence). The CDR3 DNA is TGTGCCACCAGCAGAGATCTCGGCCAGGCCCATGGCTACACCTTC. The encoded protein is CATSRDLGQAHGYTF.

The V call is TRBV19, the J call TRBJ2-3; D unresolved. CDR3 length: 14 residues. Germline assignment: CDR1 LNHDA and CDR2 SQIVND (reference sequence). Trimming pared 1 base from V and 2 bases from J, leaving 7 bases between. The CDR3, as DNA: TGTGCCAGTAGTATAGGTGAAGTCACAGATACGCAGTATTTT. As protein: CASSIGEVTDTQYF.

V usage is TRBV19 and J usage is TRBJ1-1; TRBD1 is a possible D gene (5 bases). From germline, CDR1 is LNHDA and CDR2 SQIVND (reference sequence). The CDR3 covers 16 residues. Trimming removed 3 bases at V and 0 bases at J, with 14 bases between. The CDR3 DNA sequence: TGTGCCAGTAGTATGAAAAGGACATTAATGAACACTGAAGCTTTCTTT. It yields the protein CASSMKRTLMNTEAFF.

This chain uses TRBV5-1 with TRBJ1-2, with TRBD1 identical over 10 bases. Germline assignment: CDR1 SGHRS and CDR2 YFSETQ. V shed 6 bases, J shed 1 base, and the junction held 3 bases outside the gene matches. This CDR3 contains 14 residues. This CDR3 is CASKGTGVNYGYTF. DNA of the CDR3: TGCGCCAGCAAGGGGACAGGGGTTAACTATGGCTACACCTTC.

This clone occurred once. The rearrangement uses TRBV12-3 or TRBV12-4 and TRBJ2-2, with a weak D call TRBD1 (5 bases). CDR3 size: 13 residues. Trimming took off 9 bases at V and 6 bases at J, with 14 bases between the two ends. CDR3 sequence: CASRRVEAGELFF. DNA for the CDR3: TGTGCCAGTCGCAGGGTCGAGGCCGGGGAGCTGTTTTTT.

The table lists this clone with a few counts. The J gene is TRBJ1-3, the V gene TRBV5-6; unclear D gene. Trimming took 1 base from V and 0 from J, leaving 5 bases between them. CDR1 and CDR2 from the germline V gene are SGHDT and YYEEEE. This CDR3 spans 14 amino acids. The CDR3 protein is CASSLYTSGNTIYF. The CDR3 DNA is TGTGCCAGCAGCTTGTACACCTCTGGAAACACCATATATTTT.

The table lists this clone with a count of one. V and J are TRBV2 and TRBJ2-7; 8 bases match TRBD1. V shed 4 bases, J shed 5 bases, and the junction held 4 bases outside the gene matches. This CDR3 is 13 amino acids long. In germline, CDR1 is SNHLY, CDR2 FYNNEI. This chain's CDR3 is CASSGDRNNEQYF. CDR3 coding DNA: TGTGCCAGCAGTGGGGACAGGAATAACGAGCAGTACTTC.

V and J are TRBV7-9 and TRBJ2-2, with D unclear. V was trimmed by 4 bases and J by 0 bases, leaving 9 bases between them. The CDR3 length is 15 residues. Germline V gene lookup returns CDR1 SEHNR and CDR2 FQNEAQ (reference sequence). The chain's CDR3 is CASSSDNANTGELFF. CDR3 sequence (DNA): TGTGCCAGCAGCTCCGACAATGCGAACACCGGGGAGCTGTTTTTT.

The gene calls are TRBV6-5 and TRBJ1-3; D gene unclear. The V end was cut by 6 bases, the J end by 0 bases, with 3 bases between. The V gene's germline CDR1 is MNHEY and CDR2 SVGAGI. The CDR3 runs to 12 residues. CDR3 amino acids: CASRSSGNTIYF. The CDR3, as DNA: TGTGCCAGCAGGAGCTCTGGAAACACCATATATTTT.

V and J are TRBV18 and TRBJ1-2; 9 bases align to TRBD1. Germline assignment: CDR1 KGHSH and CDR2 LQKENI. After removal of 4 bases from V and 4 bases from J, the junction contained 10 bases not matched to a gene. The length of the CDR3 is 16 residues. CDR3 region: CASSLDRDRAGYGYTF. The CDR3 nucleotides are TGTGCCAGCTCACTGGATAGGGACAGGGCCGGCTATGGCTACACCTTC.

The V call is TRBV18, the J call TRBJ1-2, with D possibly being TRBD1 (6 bases). The CDR3 extends over 15 amino acids. V shed 0 bases and J shed 7 bases, with 15 bases lying between them. CDR1 KGHSH and CDR2 LQKENI come from the germline V gene. The CDR3 spells CASSPPRGEASGYTF. For the CDR3, the DNA is TGTGCCAGCTCACCACCGAGGGGGGAGGCGAGTGGCTACACCTTC.

This chain connects TRBV5-6 to TRBJ1-3; 9 bases are a match to TRBD1. The CDR3 contains 15 residues. V lost 4 bases and J lost 4; bases outside the gene matches: 6. Germline CDR1 is SGHDT and CDR2 is YYEEEE. CDR3 in amino acids: CASSPRTGVGNTIYF. In DNA, the CDR3 is TGTGCCAGCAGCCCCCGGACAGGGGTAGGAAACACCATATATTTT.

V usage is TRBV19 and J usage is TRBJ1-5; TRBD1 matches at 8 bases. Trimming cost V 3 bases and J 2 bases; bases outside gene matches: 12. This CDR3 is built from 18 residues. Germline V gene sequence: CDR1 LNHDA, CDR2 SQIVND (reference sequence). The CDR3 region is CASSIGQGAGGGNQPQHF. CDR3 bases: TGTGCCAGTAGTATTGGTCAGGGGGCCGGAGGGGGCAATCAGCCCCAGCATTTT.